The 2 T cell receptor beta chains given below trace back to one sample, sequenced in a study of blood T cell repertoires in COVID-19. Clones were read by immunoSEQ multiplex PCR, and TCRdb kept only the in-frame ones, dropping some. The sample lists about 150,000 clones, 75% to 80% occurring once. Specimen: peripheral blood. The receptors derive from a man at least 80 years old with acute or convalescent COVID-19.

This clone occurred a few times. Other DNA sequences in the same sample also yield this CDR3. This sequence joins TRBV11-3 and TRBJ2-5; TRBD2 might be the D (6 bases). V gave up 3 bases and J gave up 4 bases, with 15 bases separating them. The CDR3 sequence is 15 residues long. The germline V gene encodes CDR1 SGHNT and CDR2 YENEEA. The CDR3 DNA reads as TGTGCCAGCAGCTTCTCCTCTGGAGGGCTAGAGACCCAGTACTTC. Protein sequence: CASSFSSGGLETQYF.

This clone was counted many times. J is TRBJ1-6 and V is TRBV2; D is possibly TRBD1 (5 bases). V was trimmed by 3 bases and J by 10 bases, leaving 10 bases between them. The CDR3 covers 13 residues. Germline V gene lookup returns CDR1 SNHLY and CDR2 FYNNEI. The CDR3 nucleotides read TGTGCCAGCAGTGACAGGGCCGGATCACCCCTCCACTTT. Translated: CASSDRAGSPLHF. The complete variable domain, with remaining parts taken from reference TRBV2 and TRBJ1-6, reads EPEVTQTPSHQVTQMGQEVILRCVPISNHLYFYWYRQILGQKVEFLVSFYNNEISEKSEIFDDQFSVERPDGSNFTLKIRSTKLEDSAMYFCASSDRAGSPLHFGNGTRLTVT.